The clone carrying this T cell receptor beta chain occurred a few times. What it recognizes is unknown. Documented treatment: oral pan-JAK inhibitor, 5-10 mg twice daily. This sample was included in a study of CD8+ T cells in alopecia areata. Study as a whole: It was oral tofacitinib, at 5 to 10 mg twice daily, that treated patients received. Study observations and caveats: On tofacitinib, scalp clonality and expanded CD8+ clones among top 100 fell significantly. Across lesional scalp, and particularly alopecia totalis/universalis, clonality surpassed that of normal scalp.

Sequencing templates came from extracted RNA that was reverse transcribed into cDNA. This table comes from immunoSEQ multiplex PCR, and its TCRdb copy is limited to in-frame clones, with some not included. The sample shows around 300,000 clones, 50% to 75% of them seen only once. The CDR3 has 13 residues. V lost 6 bases to trimming and J lost 10 bases, with 20 bases between them. Looked up from germline, CDR1 is SQVTM and CDR2 is ANQGSEA. The chain has TRBV29-1 and TRBJ2-3, with a tentative D call TRBD1 (6 bases). The source of this sequence is a human donor with alopecia areata. This specimen was CD4+ T cells sorted from blood, taken at week 52, from a patient treated with tofacitinib. In DNA form, the CDR3 reads TGCAGCGTCCAAGGGCTGGGGGCCTGGTCGCAGTATTTT. Amino acids: CSVQGLGAWSQYF.